This TCR beta chain was obtained from a study of vaccination and CD4 T cells after COVID-19. With the Oncomine TCR Beta short-read assay, DNA from cultured CD4+ T cells was sequenced. TCRdb called the PCR reads again in MiXCR, with one record for every CDR3 protein. This table holds a few thousand distinct CDR3 sequences, around 28% found once. Treatment described: approximately 9-day PBMC culture with coronavirus spike peptide pools or control peptides (ViraFEST assay). One should note that the unexposed donor's CD4+ T cells were collected before the COVID-19 pandemic (2011-2018). TCR sequencing followed the expansion of antigen-specific T cells with peptide pools in ViraFEST. Per-well cultures of around 2 million PBMCs received around 10 IU/ml IL-2 and about 10 ug/ml peptide pools. On this clonotype itself: Its specificity is unknown.

The CDR3 is 17 amino acids. V gave up 4 bases and J gave up 6 bases; unmatched junction bases: 17. Per the germline V gene, CDR1 is SGHVS and CDR2 is FQNEAQ. The TCR originated in a human donor in good health. The rearrangement uses TRBV7-8 and TRBJ2-7; 8 bases fit TRBD1. Sequencing was carried out using CD4+ T cells from blood, cultured in vitro. The CDR3 loop reads CASSSQIEQGESAEQYF. The CDR3 DNA reads TGTGCCAGCAGCTCTCAGATAGAACAGGGGGAAAGTGCCGAGCAGTACTTC.